This T cell receptor (beta chain) was identified in a study of T cell responses to AZD1222 COVID-19 vaccine. Concerning this clone: The antigen remains unidentified.

Sequencing used immunoSEQ multiplex PCR; TCRdb keeps in-frame clones, though not all of them. This table holds some 200,000 clones, 85% to 95% found once. Trimming cost V 8 bases and J 4 bases; bases outside gene matches: 5. There are 14 residues in the CDR3. Study-level results: Within unmutated variant regions lay the reported targets of nearly half of spike-specific TCRs. Recipients of two AZD1222 doses showed rising Spike-specific TCR breadth and depth. Repertoire sampling happened only post peak T cell response. Females made up more of the donors, who were largely white British, and clonal diversity may have come out too low.

The rearrangement uses TRBV23-1 and TRBJ2-2; 9 bases are shared with TRBD2. TRBV23-1 is designated an ORF whose function remains uncertain. The sequenced sample was peripheral blood, obtained 28 days after the second dose of the MenACWY control vaccine. This receptor was obtained from an adult who received the MenACWY meningococcal vaccine as a control. CDR3 DNA sequence: TGCGCCAGCTGTTCGGGACTAGCCACCGGGGAGCTGTTTTTT. Amino acid sequence: CASCSGLATGELFF.